This entry is about one TCR beta chain. Its antigen is still unknown. After expansion with viral peptide pools in the ViraFEST assay, antigen-specific CD4+ T cells were sequenced. The culture ran for roughly ten days, and then CD4+ T cells were isolated. All vaccine recipients tested negative for nucleocapsid antibodies and had never contracted SARS-CoV-2 infection. The entry originates in a study of vaccination effects on CD4 cells after COVID-19. V lost 6 bases and J lost 1, with 9 bases in between. CDR1 KGHSH and CDR2 LQKENI come from the germline V gene. The CDR3 runs to 13 residues. Measured with immunoSEQ multiplex PCR; TCRdb has only the in-frame clones, and not every one. The data show roughly 53,000 clones, just under 80% seen once.

The chain carries TRBV18 and TRBJ2-5; no clear D gene. The sequencing used CD4+ T cells from PBMCs cultured with HCoV-OC43 spike peptides, collected before COVID-19 vaccination. Regarding subset: HCoV-OC43 spike overlapping peptide pool stimulation. This receptor was obtained from a human donor who received a COVID-19 vaccine. The CDR3 bases are TGTGCCAGCTCGTTGCGAGTCCAAGAGACCCAGTACTTC. Its translation: CASSLRVQETQYF. The full variable domain, completed using reference TRBV18 and TRBJ2-5, is NAGVMQNPRHLVRRRGQEARLRCSPMKGHSHVYWYRQLPEEGLKFMVYLQKENIIDESGMPKERFSAEFPKEGPSILRIQQVVRGDSAAYFCASSLRVQETQYFGPGTRLLVL.